This paragraph covers one T cell receptor beta chain sequence. The antigen is unknown. These data are taken from a study of a mutant IDH1 vaccine in newly diagnosed glioma. The wider study: Most patients had received both radiotherapy and temozolomide, the prior options being radiotherapy, temozolomide, or both. Study-wide results and limits: Pseudoprogression appeared unlinked to shifts in leading peripheral T cell clonotypes. Immune responses induced by the vaccine were seen in 93.3% of patients, spanning multiple MHC alleles.

As for time point: week 23, last vaccination. The vaccine gave 300 ug of a 20-mer mutant IDH1 peptide subcutaneously per dose. Profiling relied on immunoSEQ multiplex PCR, and the TCRdb table lists in-frame clones only, not all of them. The sample contains approximately 82,000 clones, roughly 85% of which appear only once. This TCR was recovered from a man under 40 with glioma. Some clones in this sample may be carry-over from other donors' samples. The sample in question was PBMCs, obtained from a glioma patient whose treatment included an IDH1 peptide vaccine.

The CDR3 sequence is CASSLSMAGYYGYTF. The CDR3 region has the DNA TGTGCCAGCAGTTTATCGATGGCGGGGTACTATGGCTACACCTTC. The J gene is TRBJ1-2, the V gene TRBV27; D unresolved. This CDR3 region has 15 residues. V lost 0 bases and J lost 3, with 11 bases in between. Germline V CDR1 and CDR2: MNHEY, SMNVEV (reference sequence).